Listed here are 26 T cell receptor beta chains from one sample, sequenced in a study of cytomegalovirus exposure and HLA in healthy donors. The PCR had 60 Vbeta and 13 Jbeta primers. TCRdb keeps only in-frame clones here, not all; method: immunoSEQ multiplex PCR. The repertoire holds tens of thousands of clones, with approximately 80% as singletons. The sample comprised PBMCs. Source of these receptors: a human donor in good health.

This clone was counted once. This rearrangement joins TRBV7-6 to TRBJ1-3; D remains ambiguous. Trimming shortened V by 5 bases and J by 0 bases, and 14 bases separated the two germline ends. Germline CDR1 SGHVS, CDR2 FNYEAQ. This CDR3 spans 16 amino acids. CDR3 nucleotides: TGTGCCAGCAGCCTAACAGTTACAAGCTCTGGAAACACCATATATTTT. Its protein is CASSLTVTSSGNTIYF.

The rearrangement links TRBV7-9 to TRBJ1-4, with D uncertain. Germline V gene data show CDR1 as SEHNR and CDR2 as FQNEAQ (reference sequence). This CDR3 has 14 amino acids. The V end was cut by 1 base, the J end by 8 bases, with 11 bases between. CDR3 in amino acids: CASSLGGPEEKLFF. For the CDR3, the DNA is TGTGCCAGCAGCTTAGGAGGCCCAGAAGAAAAACTGTTTTTT.

The chain carries TRBV14 and TRBJ1-4, with TRBD1 identical over 7 bases. CDR1 is SGHDN and CDR2 is FVKESK in the germline V gene. The CDR3 runs 14 residues. J was trimmed by 8 bases and V by 3 bases; bases with no gene match: 6. CDR3 bases: TGTGCCAGCAGCCATACAGGGGTGGGCGAAAAACTGTTTTTT. It is translated as CASSHTGVGEKLFF. Complete variable domain (other parts from reference TRBV14 and TRBJ1-4): EAGVTQFPSHSVIEKGQTVTLRCDPISGHDNLYWYRRVMGKEIKFLLHFVKESKQDESGMPNNRFLAERTGGTYSTLKVQPAELEDSGVYFCASSHTGVGEKLFFGSGTQLSVL.

The gene calls are TRBV6-5 and TRBJ2-7, with 7 bases that match TRBD1. The junction had 7 bases not matched to a gene; V was cut back by 5 bases and J by 3 bases. Germline-derived CDR1 and CDR2 are MNHEY and SVGAGI. The CDR3 totals 14 residues. CDR3 nucleotides: TGTGCCAGCAGTCGACAGGGACCCCGCTACGAGCAGTACTTC. Protein product: CASSRQGPRYEQYF.

The chain uses TRBV27 and TRBJ2-5; the match to TRBD2 covers 12 bases. The V gene's germline CDR1 is MNHEY and CDR2 SMNVEV (reference sequence). CDR3 size: 17 residues. V shed 5 bases and J 3 bases; nucleotides not matched to a gene: 10. CDR3 protein: CASSPTRLAGVEETQYF. The CDR3 coding sequence is TGTGCCAGCAGTCCCACTCGACTAGCGGGGGTCGAAGAGACCCAGTACTTC.

The chain employs TRBV4-3 and TRBJ1-1, with D hard to call. Trimming left V 4 bases short and J 3 bases short, with 12 bases between. This CDR3 region has 14 residues. Per germline, CDR1 LGHNA and CDR2 YSLEER. The CDR3 reads CASSRGSRDTEAFF. CDR3 coding DNA: TGCGCCAGCAGCCGAGGCTCCCGGGACACTGAAGCTTTCTTT.

The chain combines TRBV7-8 with TRBJ2-1; D not certain. V lost 5 bases, J lost 2 bases, and 10 bases lay in between. The CDR3 spans 14 residues. Germline CDR1 is SGHVS and CDR2 is FQNEAQ. The CDR3 DNA is TGTGCCAGCAGCCCACATGAGGCCTACAATGAGCAGTTCTTC. Amino acid sequence: CASSPHEAYNEQFF.

This clone was seen only once. The gene calls are TRBV29-1 and TRBJ2-1; D might be TRBD1 (5 bases). There are 13 residues in the CDR3. Germline CDR1 and CDR2: SQVTM and ANQGSEA. Trimming took off 6 bases at V and 3 bases at J, with 12 bases between the two ends. CDR3 amino acids: CSVGPGNYNEQFF. In DNA, the CDR3 is TGCAGCGTGGGGCCAGGAAACTACAATGAGCAGTTCTTC.

The chain is built from TRBV15 and TRBJ2-3; TRBD1 aligns across 8 bases. The CDR3 runs 16 residues. V was pared by 3 bases and J by 5 bases, with 10 bases of the junction left unmatched. CDR1 LNHNV and CDR2 YYDKDF come from the germline V gene (reference sequence). CDR3 bases: TGTGCCACCAGCAGGGCCCCGGGACAGGTCGAAGATACGCAGTATTTT. It codes for CATSRAPGQVEDTQYF.

The genes are TRBV5-4 and TRBJ2-3, with D unresolved. Trimming pared 0 bases from V and 3 bases from J, leaving 2 bases between. CDR1 is SGHNT, CDR2 YYREEE, per germline (reference sequence). The CDR3 consists of 12 residues. CDR3 in DNA: TGTGCCAGCAGCTTGGCTACAGATACGCAGTATTTT. Translating gives CASSLATDTQYF. Using reference TRBV5-4 and TRBJ2-3 for the parts outside the CDR3, the full variable domain is ETGVTQSPTHLIKTRGQQVTLRCSSQSGHNTVSWYQQALGQGPQFIFQYYREEENGRGNFPPRFSGLQFPNYSSELNVNALELDDSALYLCASSLATDTQYFGPGTRLTVL.

Only one count was recorded for this clone. The rearrangement joins TRBV4-2 to TRBJ2-3; D perhaps matches TRBD2 (6 bases). CDR3 length: 17 residues. V lost 4 bases to trimming and J lost 4 bases, with 21 bases between them. In germline, CDR1 is LGHNA, CDR2 YNFKEQ. For the CDR3, the DNA is TGTGCCAGCAGCCGGTTAGCTCCTAGCGTTAGCGCAGATACGCAGTATTTT. Its translation is CASSRLAPSVSADTQYF.

The V call is TRBV5-1, the J call TRBJ2-1, with 7 nucleotides matching TRBD1. Germline CDR1 and CDR2: SGHRS and YFSETQ. V was pared by 4 bases and J by 5 bases, with 9 bases of the junction left unmatched. CDR3 size: 15 residues. The CDR3: CASSPAGTEHNEQFF. CDR3 nucleotides: TGCGCCAGCAGCCCGGCCGGGACAGAGCACAATGAGCAGTTCTTC. The whole variable domain, remainder taken from reference TRBV5-1 and TRBJ2-1, is KAGVTQTPRYLIKTRGQQVTLSCSPISGHRSVSWYQQTPGQGLQFLFEYFSETQRNKGNFPGRFSGRQFSNSRSEMNVSTLELGDSALYLCASSPAGTEHNEQFFGPGTRLTVL.

This sequence joins TRBV29-1 and TRBJ2-7; 11 bases agree with TRBD1. Germline CDR1 SQVTM, CDR2 ANQGSEA. CDR3 length: 15 residues. J lost 2 bases, V lost 1 base, and 4 bases had no gene match. Written as DNA, the CDR3 is TGCAGCGTTGAAGGGGGGGACAGGGGGACCTACGAGCAGTACTTC. Translation: CSVEGGDRGTYEQYF.

This clone was counted a few times. The CDR3 bases are TGTGCCAGCAGCCCTACCGGGACAGGGATTGAAGCTTTCTTT. Encoded protein: CASSPTGTGIEAFF. V gene TRBV9 combines with J gene TRBJ1-1, with 9 nucleotides matching TRBD1. V lost 4 bases, J lost 7 bases, and 8 bases stayed unmatched. Per germline, CDR1 SGDLS and CDR2 YYNGEE. The CDR3 extends over 14 amino acids.

This chain connects TRBV11-2 to TRBJ2-3; 12 bases fit TRBD2. Trimming cost V 5 bases and J 2 bases; bases outside gene matches: 11. The germline gives CDR1 SGHAT, CDR2 FQNNGV. The CDR3 sequence is 18 residues long. In DNA, the CDR3 is TGTGCCAGCAGCAGAATCCTAGCGGGGGGGCGTCCCACAGATACGCAGTATTTT. Amino acid sequence: CASSRILAGGRPTDTQYF.

The chain employs TRBV9 and TRBJ1-3, with TRBD1 matching 7 bases. The CDR3 has 15 amino acids. Trimming removed 2 bases from V and 2 bases from J; junction bases left unmatched: 4. Germline CDR1 is SGDLS and CDR2 is YYNGEE. CDR3 nucleotide sequence: TGTGCCAGCAGCGTTACAGGGGTCCCTGGAAACACCATATATTTT. Amino acids: CASSVTGVPGNTIYF.

The rearrangement joins TRBV27 to TRBJ1-1; TRBD1 is a possible D gene (5 bases). CDR1 is MNHEY and CDR2 is SMNVEV in the germline V gene (reference sequence). The length of the CDR3 is 14 residues. V lost 4 bases, J lost 4 bases, and 13 bases lay in between. The CDR3 sequence is CASSYRQGSTEAFF. Written as DNA, the CDR3 is TGTGCCAGCAGTTATCGGCAGGGTAGCACTGAAGCTTTCTTT.

The chain joins TRBV14 to TRBJ1-2, with no clear D. The V and J ends lost 1 base and 4 bases respectively, with 7 bases between them. The CDR3 consists of 13 residues. The germline V gene encodes CDR1 SGHDN and CDR2 FVKESK. In DNA form, the CDR3 reads TGTGCCAGCAGCCAAGCACGTAGCTATGGCTACACCTTC. Protein product: CASSQARSYGYTF.

In this sample, this clone turned up a few times. This chain uses TRBV2 with TRBJ1-5; a possible D gene is TRBD1 (5 bases). Trimming shortened V by 9 bases and J by 5 bases, and 14 bases separated the two germline ends. Per the germline V gene, CDR1 is SNHLY and CDR2 is FYNNEI. The CDR3 runs to 13 residues. This chain's CDR3 is CASHLDRDQPQHF. CDR3 bases: TGTGCCAGTCACCTCGACAGAGATCAGCCCCAGCATTTT.

The rearrangement links TRBV28 to TRBJ1-2; a possible D gene is TRBD1 (5 bases). Trimming took off 3 bases at V and 5 bases at J, with 10 bases between the two ends. Germline V gene data show CDR1 as MDHEN and CDR2 as SYDVKM. The CDR3 is 13 residues long. The CDR3 region is CASSFRPGYGYTF. For the CDR3, the DNA is TGTGCCAGCAGTTTCCGTCCAGGGTATGGCTACACCTTC.

This chain joins TRBV2 and TRBJ1-2; TRBD1 agrees at 10 bases. This CDR3 comprises 17 residues. From germline, CDR1 is SNHLY and CDR2 FYNNEI. With V trimmed by 6 bases and J by 0 bases, 10 bases remained unmatched. For the CDR3, the DNA is TGTGCCAGCAGATCCGGGACAGGGGATCCCCCTAACTATGGCTACACCTTC. As protein: CASRSGTGDPPNYGYTF.

The V call is TRBV25-1, the J call TRBJ1-3; the D gene is possibly TRBD1 (6 bases). The V gene lost 3 bases and the J gene lost 2 bases, with 14 bases spanning the gap. Germline CDR1 reads MGHDK; CDR2 reads SYGVNS. The CDR3 has 16 amino acids. CDR3 protein: CASSEVTQGPGNTIYF. The CDR3 nucleotides are TGTGCCAGCAGTGAGGTTACACAGGGTCCTGGAAACACCATATATTTT.

Details on this clone: Relative to the germline gene, one junction end is altered; a read error may explain this. This chain uses TRBV14 with TRBJ1-4, with D maybe TRBD1 (5 bases). The CDR3 is made up of 13 amino acids. Looked up from germline, CDR1 is SGHDN and CDR2 is FVKESK. CDR3 sequence (DNA): TGTGCCAGCAGCCCGGGACCGGGAGAAAAGCTGTTTTTT. Translating gives CASSPGPGEKLFF.

This sequence joins TRBV7-2 and TRBJ2-3; 7 nucleotides align to TRBD2. Germline V gene lookup returns CDR1 SGHTA and CDR2 FQGNSA. CDR3 length: 16 residues. V was pared by 2 bases and J by 4 bases, with 9 bases of the junction left unmatched. The CDR3 region has the DNA TGTGCCAGCAGCTTATCCCGCGGGAGCGGGGCAGATACGCAGTATTTT. It encodes CASSLSRGSGADTQYF.

CDR3 amino acids: CASSLGYTQYF. For the CDR3, the DNA is TGTGCCAGCAGCTTAGGCTACACGCAGTATTTT. The chain recombines TRBV7-9 with TRBJ2-3; D unclear. The ends were cut back, 1 base at V and 9 bases at J, with 5 bases in the middle. Germline V gene data show CDR1 as SEHNR and CDR2 as FQNEAQ (reference sequence). The CDR3 contains 11 residues.

There are a few counts of this clone. The rearrangement joins TRBV30 to TRBJ1-1; D unclear. The CDR3 runs 11 residues. The germline V gene has CDR1 GTSNPN and CDR2 SVGIG (reference sequence). V lost 4 bases, J lost 4 bases, and 7 bases lay in between. Here the CDR3 DNA reads TGTGCCTGGATCCCCCTCACTGAAGCTTTCTTT. Translating it yields CAWIPLTEAFF.